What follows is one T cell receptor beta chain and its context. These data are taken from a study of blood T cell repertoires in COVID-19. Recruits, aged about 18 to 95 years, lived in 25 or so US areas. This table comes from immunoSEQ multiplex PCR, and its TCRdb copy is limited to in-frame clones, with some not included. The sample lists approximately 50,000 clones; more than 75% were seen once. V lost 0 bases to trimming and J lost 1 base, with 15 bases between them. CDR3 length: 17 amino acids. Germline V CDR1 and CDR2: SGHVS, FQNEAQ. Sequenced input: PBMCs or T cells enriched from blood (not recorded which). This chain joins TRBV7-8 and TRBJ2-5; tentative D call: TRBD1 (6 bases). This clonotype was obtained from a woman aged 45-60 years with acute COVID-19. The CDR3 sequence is CASSLAGASSLQETQYF. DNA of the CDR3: TGTGCCAGCAGCTTAGCGGGGGCTTCTAGCCTCCAAGAGACCCAGTACTTC.